The 4 T cell receptor beta chains presented below share a single source sample, sequenced in a study of blood T cell repertoires in COVID-19. Libraries were prepared by immunoSEQ multiplex PCR; TCRdb keeps only in-frame clonotypes and omits some of them. The sample lists around 310,000 clones, about 90% occurring once. Sequences were obtained from PBMCs or T cells enriched from blood (not recorded which). All receptors come from a man aged 30-40 years who had recovered from COVID-19.

The chain employs TRBV19 and TRBJ1-5; 7 nucleotides match TRBD1. Losses at the gene ends were 7 bases for V and 4 bases for J; bases not matched to a gene: 7. CDR3 size: 14 residues. Germline CDR1 and CDR2: LNHDA and SQIVND (reference sequence). CDR3 in DNA: TGTGCCAGTACTCTAGAGGACAGGAATCAGCCCCAGCATTTT. Translation gives CASTLEDRNQPQHF.

The J gene is TRBJ1-5, the V gene TRBV10-1; 9 bases align to TRBD1. The CDR3 loop spans 16 amino acids. J lost 5 bases, V lost 1 base, and 6 bases had no gene match. Per the germline V gene, CDR1 is WNHNN and CDR2 is SYGVQD (reference sequence). The CDR3 protein is CASSECRDRVHQPQHF. In DNA form, the CDR3 reads TGCGCCAGCAGTGAGTGTAGGGACAGGGTCCATCAGCCCCAGCATTTT.

The rearrangement uses TRBV13 and TRBJ2-1; 12 bases line up with TRBD1. The germline gives CDR1 PRHDT, CDR2 FYEKMQ (reference sequence). The CDR3 has 16 amino acids. The V segment lost 5 bases and the J segment 9 bases; nucleotides outside the gene matches: 11. This CDR3 reads CASSPRDRGPFVEQFF. In nucleotides, the CDR3 is TGTGCCAGCAGCCCGAGGGACAGGGGGCCGTTTGTTGAGCAGTTCTTC.

This clone was seen once. The chain combines TRBV12-3 or TRBV12-4 with TRBJ1-1; D is unresolved. V was trimmed by 5 bases and J by 4 bases, leaving 5 bases between them. This CDR3 spans 11 amino acids. DNA for the CDR3: TGTGCCAGCAGTCCCTCCACTGAAGCTTTCTTT. Its protein is CASSPSTEAFF.